The subject of this entry is one T cell receptor (beta chain). Antigen unknown. The sample originates from a study of cytomegalovirus exposure and HLA in healthy donors. General study points: The CMV antigen specificity of a few CMV-associated chains was confirmed through in vitro analysis.

It was the roughly 130-subject validation cohort, separate from the 666-subject first cohort, to which the donors belonged. Sequencing used immunoSEQ multiplex PCR; TCRdb keeps in-frame clones, though not all of them. The top ten clones hold 1.1% of a sample with about 58,000 clones, over 85% of them seen once. This CDR3 region has 15 residues. Germline CDR1 is LNHNV and CDR2 is YYDKDF (reference sequence). V shed 1 base, J shed 5 bases, and the junction held 4 bases outside the gene matches. Sequencing was done on a sample of PBMCs. This chain links TRBV15 with TRBJ2-5; 10 bases are a match to TRBD1. This TCR was recovered from a man aged 18 to 29 in good health and CMV-seronegative. The CDR3 DNA is TGTGCCACCAGCAGAGGACAGGGGGCCGTCGAGACCCAGTACTTC. Protein sequence: CATSRGQGAVETQYF.